This passage covers 21 T cell receptor beta chains from one sample sequenced in a study of blood T cells in healthy people across ages. For the second PCR, which ran for about 6 to 11 cycles, a sample-barcoded 5' primer and a J-beta primer mix were used. TCRdb re-analysed the 5' RACE reads in MiXCR, keeping a single row per CDR3 protein. This sample has 1.5 million or so distinct CDR3 sequences, with under 55% found just once. The sequencing input was blood. These receptors were taken from a woman in her late teens or twenties in good health.

The rearrangement links TRBV5-1 to TRBJ1-1; possibly TRBD1 for D (5 bases). Deletions cut 6 bases from V and 3 bases from J, with 18 bases between. Germline lookup yields CDR1 SGHRS and CDR2 YFSETQ. The CDR3 has 15 amino acids. Here the CDR3 DNA reads TGCGCCAGCAACCTCCGGGGCAGGGAGTACACTGAAGCTTTCTTT. This sequence encodes CASNLRGREYTEAFF.

This clonotype was seen more than once but under ten times. The V call is TRBV27, the J call TRBJ1-1, with no clear D. CDR3 length equals 14 residues. The V gene's germline CDR1 is MNHEY and CDR2 SMNVEV (reference sequence). V gave up 6 bases and J gave up 3 bases, with 14 bases separating them. CDR3 sequence reads: CASSVRTADTEAFF. Written as DNA, the CDR3 is TGTGCCAGCAGCGTCAGGACCGCCGACACTGAAGCTTTCTTT.

This sequence joins TRBV4-1 and TRBJ1-1; TRBD1 agrees at 7 bases. Losses at the gene ends were 3 bases for V and 8 bases for J; bases not matched to a gene: 9. The CDR3 loop spans 14 amino acids. Per germline, CDR1 MGHRA and CDR2 YSYEKL. CDR3 in DNA: TGCGCCAGCAGCCAGGGAACAGGGGCCCGCGAAGCTTTCTTT. Its translation is CASSQGTGAREAFF.

This clonotype showed up just a few times. The rearrangement joins TRBV4-3 to TRBJ1-2, with TRBD1 matching 12 bases. The germline CDR1 and CDR2 sequences are LGHNA and YSLEER. The CDR3 consists of 15 residues. The V gene end was trimmed by 4 bases and the J gene end by 7 bases; junction bases not matched to a gene: 7. The CDR3 loop is CASSPGTGGAIGYTF. In DNA form, the CDR3 reads TGCGCCAGCAGCCCGGGGACAGGGGGCGCGATTGGCTACACCTTC.

The gene calls are TRBV20-1 and TRBJ2-2; D tentatively fits TRBD1 or TRBD2 (5 bases each). Per germline, CDR1 DFQATT and CDR2 SNEGSKA (reference sequence). Trimming removed 6 bases from V and 0 bases from J, with 11 bases in between. This CDR3 has 14 residues. This CDR3 reads CSASGQPNTGELFF. DNA of the CDR3: TGCAGTGCGTCGGGGCAACCGAACACCGGGGAGCTGTTTTTT.

This clonotype was recorded many times. CDR3 nucleotides: TGTGCCAGCAGCCGGAGGGACTCCTACAATGAGCAGTTCTTC. Translating gives CASSRRDSYNEQFF. The J gene is TRBJ2-1, the V gene TRBV6-5; perhaps TRBD2 as D (6 bases). Per germline, CDR1 MNHEY and CDR2 SVGAGI. CDR3 size: 14 residues. The V gene lost 6 bases and the J gene lost 0 bases, with 9 bases spanning the gap.

The chain joins TRBV25-1 to TRBJ1-2; D is unresolved. The CDR3 spans 13 residues. Trimming stripped 1 base from V and 5 bases from J, with 8 bases between. CDR1 and CDR2 (germline): MGHDK, SYGVNS. The CDR3 DNA reads TGTGCCAGCAGTGAATGGGCAGCGTATGGCTACACCTTC. It encodes CASSEWAAYGYTF.

The sample holds a few counts of this clonotype. The rearrangement joins TRBV25-1 to TRBJ2-3; 7 bases line up with TRBD2. Germline V gives CDR1 MGHDK, CDR2 SYGVNS. With V trimmed by 2 bases and J by 6 bases, 14 bases remained unmatched. This CDR3 has 17 residues. In nucleotides, the CDR3 is TGTGCCAGCAGTGAACACAGACTAGCTTCCCCTGTGGATACGCAGTATTTT. This translates into CASSEHRLASPVDTQYF.

The V gene is TRBV12-3 or TRBV12-4, the J gene TRBJ2-3, with D possibly called TRBD1 or TRBD2 (5 bases each). The germline V and J ends were trimmed by 6 bases and 2 bases, with 15 bases remaining between them. CDR3 length: 15 amino acids. CDR3 bases: TGTGCCAGCAGGGTGGGACGAGACATCACAGATACGCAGTATTTT. Translating it yields CASRVGRDITDTQYF.

In its sample, this clonotype was seen a few times. The chain is built from TRBV9 and TRBJ2-3, with D unclear. The CDR3 is 14 amino acids. Germline V gene lookup returns CDR1 SGDLS and CDR2 YYNGEE. The V end lost 5 bases, the J end lost 0 bases, and 10 bases lay between the germline ends. The CDR3 loop is CASRARTSTDTQYF. The CDR3 bases are TGTGCCAGCAGGGCTCGTACTAGCACAGATACGCAGTATTTT.

The sample holds a few counts of this clonotype. The rearrangement joins TRBV27 to TRBJ2-1; a weak D match, TRBD2 (6 bases). The V end was cut by 7 bases, the J end by 10 bases, with 14 bases between. This CDR3 is 12 amino acids long. Germline assignment: CDR1 MNHEY and CDR2 SMNVEV (reference sequence). In DNA form, the CDR3 reads TGTGCCAGCAAGGACCTGGGAGGCGAGCAGTTCTTC. This gives the protein CASKDLGGEQFF.

As DNA, the CDR3 is TGCGCCAGCAGCCAGGCCGACAGGGCGAACACTGAAGCTTTCTTT. Translated, it gives CASSQADRANTEAFF. V usage is TRBV4-3 and J usage is TRBJ1-1, with 7 bases lining up with TRBD1. V trimming: 3 bases; J trimming: 1 base; junction bases outside the gene matches: 5. The CDR3 totals 15 residues. Germline V gene sequence: CDR1 LGHNA, CDR2 YSLEER.

This clonotype was recorded a few times. V gene TRBV25-1 combines with J gene TRBJ2-1; 7 nucleotides match TRBD1. Germline trimming cut 1 base from V and 9 bases from J; bases unmatched to any gene: 9. Germline loops: CDR1 MGHDK, CDR2 SYGVNS. This CDR3 region has 15 residues. CDR3 loop: CASSELGQRGTEQFF. In nucleotides, the CDR3 is TGTGCCAGCAGTGAATTGGGACAGCGAGGTACTGAGCAGTTCTTC.

The CDR3, as DNA: TGCAGCGTTGCCGTAATAAGCTCCTACAATGAGCAGTACTTC. As protein: CSVAVISSYNEQYF. V gene TRBV29-1 combines with J gene TRBJ2-1, with D unresolved. The J call may not be correct, given that the DNA end is closer to TRBJ2-7. Germline CDR1 and CDR2: SQVTM and ANQGSEA. The CDR3 consists of 14 residues.

This chain joins TRBV7-8 and TRBJ1-5; D unclear. V was cut by 1 base and J by 0 bases, with 10 bases left in between. The CDR3 extends over 16 amino acids. Germline V lookup: CDR1 SGHVS, CDR2 FQNEAQ. CDR3 protein: CASSLGSAYSNQPQHF. CDR3 nucleotide sequence: TGTGCCAGCAGCTTAGGGTCAGCTTATAGCAATCAGCCCCAGCATTTT.

J is TRBJ1-6 and V is TRBV13; 8 bases align to TRBD1. Germline V gene data show CDR1 as PRHDT and CDR2 as FYEKMQ (reference sequence). V gave up 2 bases and J gave up 8 bases; unmatched junction bases: 2. The length of the CDR3 is 14 residues. DNA for the CDR3: TGTGCCAGCAGCTTAAACAGGGGGGATTCACCCCTCCACTTT. Translation: CASSLNRGDSPLHF.

The chain links TRBV6-6 to TRBJ1-5; maybe TRBD1 (5 bases). V was pared by 2 bases and J by 3 bases, with 14 bases between. This CDR3 comprises 16 residues. Germline-derived CDR1 and CDR2 are MNHNY and SVGAGI (reference sequence). The DNA of the CDR3 is TGTGCCAGCAGTTACAGGGGTGCGGAGTTCAATCAGCCCCAGCATTTT. It specifies CASSYRGAEFNQPQHF.

The chain employs TRBV7-8 and TRBJ2-6, with D maybe TRBD1 (6 bases). Germline V gene data show CDR1 as SGHVS and CDR2 as FQNEAQ. The CDR3 totals 17 residues. Trimming cost V 4 bases and J 0 bases, with 13 bases left between them. The CDR3 loop reads CASSSRQDISGANVLTF. CDR3 sequence (DNA): TGTGCCAGCAGCTCGCGACAGGACATCTCTGGGGCCAACGTCCTGACTTTC.

The chain links TRBV20-1 to TRBJ2-7, with 7 bases that match TRBD2. V dropped 3 bases and J dropped 5; count of bases not matched to a gene: 10. This CDR3 has 14 residues. The germline CDR1 and CDR2 sequences are DFQATT and SNEGSKA (reference sequence). The CDR3 coding sequence is TGCAGTGCTAGTGTCGCGGGAGTGTCGGACGAGCAGTACTTC. Translation gives CSASVAGVSDEQYF.

This clonotype was seen more than once but under ten times. The chain recombines TRBV27 with TRBJ1-5; 8 bases line up with TRBD1. Germline V gene data show CDR1 as MNHEY and CDR2 as SMNVEV (reference sequence). The CDR3 has 14 residues. V was clipped by 5 bases and J by 9 bases; unmatched bases: 9. CDR3 nucleotide sequence: TGTGCCAGCAGTGTCGACAGGGGAAGGGCGCCCCAGCATTTT. It encodes CASSVDRGRAPQHF.

V and J are TRBV18 and TRBJ2-5; 7 positions match TRBD2. The CDR3 spans 17 residues. V lost 0 bases and J lost 5; bases outside the gene matches: 12. Germline-derived CDR1 and CDR2 are KGHSH and LQKENI. The CDR3 protein is CASSPPGLSAGVETQYF. The CDR3 region has the DNA TGTGCCAGCTCACCACCAGGATTGTCTGCGGGGGTGGAGACCCAGTACTTC.